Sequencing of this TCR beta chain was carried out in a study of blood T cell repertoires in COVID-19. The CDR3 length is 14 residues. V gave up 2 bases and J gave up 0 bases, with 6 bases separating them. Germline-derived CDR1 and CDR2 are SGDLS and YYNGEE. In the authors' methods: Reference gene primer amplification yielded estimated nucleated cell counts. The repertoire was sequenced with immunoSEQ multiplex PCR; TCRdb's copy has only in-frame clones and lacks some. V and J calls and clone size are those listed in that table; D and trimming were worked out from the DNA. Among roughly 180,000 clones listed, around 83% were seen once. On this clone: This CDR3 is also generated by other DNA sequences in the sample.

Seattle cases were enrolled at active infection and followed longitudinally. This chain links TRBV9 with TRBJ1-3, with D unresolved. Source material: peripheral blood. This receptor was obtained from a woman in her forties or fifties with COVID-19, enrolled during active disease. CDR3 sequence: CASSVSGSGNTIYF. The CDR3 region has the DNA TGTGCCAGCAGCGTTTCAGGCTCTGGAAACACCATATATTTT. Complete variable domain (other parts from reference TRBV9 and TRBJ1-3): DSGVTQTPKHLITATGQRVTLRCSPRSGDLSVYWYQQSLDQGLQFLIQYYNGEERAKGNILERFSAQQFPDLHSELNLSSLELGDSALYFCASSVSGSGNTIYFGEGSWLTVV.